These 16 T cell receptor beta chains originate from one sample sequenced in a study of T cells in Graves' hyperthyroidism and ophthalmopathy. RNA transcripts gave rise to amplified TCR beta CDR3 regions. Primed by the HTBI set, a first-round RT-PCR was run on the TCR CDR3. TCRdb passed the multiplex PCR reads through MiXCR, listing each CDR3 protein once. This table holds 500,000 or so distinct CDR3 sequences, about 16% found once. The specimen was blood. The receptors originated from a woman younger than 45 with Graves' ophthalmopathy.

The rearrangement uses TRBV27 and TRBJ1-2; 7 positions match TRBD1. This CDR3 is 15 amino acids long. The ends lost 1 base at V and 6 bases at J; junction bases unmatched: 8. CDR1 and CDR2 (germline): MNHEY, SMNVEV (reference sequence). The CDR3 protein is CASSLLSRQGDGYTF. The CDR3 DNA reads TGTGCCAGCAGTTTATTATCCCGACAGGGAGATGGCTACACCTTC.

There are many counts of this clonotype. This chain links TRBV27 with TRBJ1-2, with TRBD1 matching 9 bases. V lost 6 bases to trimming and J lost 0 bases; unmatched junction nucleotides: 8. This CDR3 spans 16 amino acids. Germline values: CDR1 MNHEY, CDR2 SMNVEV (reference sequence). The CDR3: CASRSDRGLANYGYTF. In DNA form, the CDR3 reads TGTGCCAGCAGGTCGGACAGGGGATTAGCTAACTATGGCTACACCTTC.

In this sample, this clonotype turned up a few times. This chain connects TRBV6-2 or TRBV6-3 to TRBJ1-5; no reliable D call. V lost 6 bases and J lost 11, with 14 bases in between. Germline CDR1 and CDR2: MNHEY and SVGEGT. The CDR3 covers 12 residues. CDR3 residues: CASRSGGMAQHF. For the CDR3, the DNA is TGTGCCAGCAGGTCAGGTGGTATGGCCCAGCATTTT.

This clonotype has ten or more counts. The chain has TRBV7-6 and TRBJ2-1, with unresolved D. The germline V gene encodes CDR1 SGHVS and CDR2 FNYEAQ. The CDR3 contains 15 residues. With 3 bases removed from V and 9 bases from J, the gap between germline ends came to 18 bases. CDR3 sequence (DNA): TGTGCCAGCAGCTTGGATTTTGGTACCTATCTTGAGCAGTTCTTC. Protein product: CASSLDFGTYLEQFF.

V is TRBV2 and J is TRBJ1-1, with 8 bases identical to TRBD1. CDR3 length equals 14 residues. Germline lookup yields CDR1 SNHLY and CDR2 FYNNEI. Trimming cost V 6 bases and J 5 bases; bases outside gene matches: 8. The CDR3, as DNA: TGTGCCAGCAGGAGGCAGGGGGCAGGGACTGAAGCTTTCTTT. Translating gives CASRRQGAGTEAFF.

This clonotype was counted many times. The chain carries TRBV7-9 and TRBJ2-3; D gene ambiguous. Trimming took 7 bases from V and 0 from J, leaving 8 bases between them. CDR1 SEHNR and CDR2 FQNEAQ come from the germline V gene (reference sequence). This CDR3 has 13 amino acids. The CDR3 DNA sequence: TGTGCCAGCAACCCGGACAGCACAGATACGCAGTATTTT. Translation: CASNPDSTDTQYF.

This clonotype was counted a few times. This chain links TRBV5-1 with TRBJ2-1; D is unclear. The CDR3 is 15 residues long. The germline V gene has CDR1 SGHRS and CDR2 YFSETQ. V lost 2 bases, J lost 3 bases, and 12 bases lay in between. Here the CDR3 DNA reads TGCGCCAGCAGCTTCCTCCCTGACGGCTACAATGAGCAGTTCTTC. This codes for CASSFLPDGYNEQFF.

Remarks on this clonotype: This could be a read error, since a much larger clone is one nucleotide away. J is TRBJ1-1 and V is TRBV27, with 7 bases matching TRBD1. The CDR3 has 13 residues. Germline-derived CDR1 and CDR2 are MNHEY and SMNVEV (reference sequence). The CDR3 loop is CASRPGGNTEALF. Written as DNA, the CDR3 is TGTGCCAGCAGACCAGGGGGGAACACTGAAGCTCTCTTT.

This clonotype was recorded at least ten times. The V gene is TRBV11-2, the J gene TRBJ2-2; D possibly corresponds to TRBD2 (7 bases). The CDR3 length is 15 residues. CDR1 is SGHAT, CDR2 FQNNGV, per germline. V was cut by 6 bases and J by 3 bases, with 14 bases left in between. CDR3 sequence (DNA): TGTGCCAGCAGGGGGGGCGGGAGCCACACCGGGGAGCTGTTTTTT. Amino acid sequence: CASRGGGSHTGELFF.

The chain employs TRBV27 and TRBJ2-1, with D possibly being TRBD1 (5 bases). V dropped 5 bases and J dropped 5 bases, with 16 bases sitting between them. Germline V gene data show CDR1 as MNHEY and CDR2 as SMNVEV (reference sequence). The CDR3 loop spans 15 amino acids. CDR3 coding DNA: TGTGCCAGCAGTCCCCCCGACAGAGCCCACAATGAGCAGTTCTTC. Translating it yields CASSPPDRAHNEQFF.

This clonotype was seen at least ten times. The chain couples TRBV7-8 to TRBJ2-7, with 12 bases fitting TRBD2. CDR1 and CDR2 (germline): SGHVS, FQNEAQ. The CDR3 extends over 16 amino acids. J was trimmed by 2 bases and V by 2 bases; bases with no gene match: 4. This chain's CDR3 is CASSLPGLAGTYEQYF. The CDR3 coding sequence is TGTGCCAGCAGCTTACCGGGACTAGCGGGCACCTACGAGCAGTACTTC.

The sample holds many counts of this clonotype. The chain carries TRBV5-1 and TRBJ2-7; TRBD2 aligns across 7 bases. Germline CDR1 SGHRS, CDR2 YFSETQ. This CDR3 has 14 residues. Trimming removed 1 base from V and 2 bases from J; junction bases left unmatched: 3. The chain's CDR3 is CASSLIGGTYEQYF. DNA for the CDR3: TGCGCCAGCAGCTTGATCGGGGGGACCTACGAGCAGTACTTC. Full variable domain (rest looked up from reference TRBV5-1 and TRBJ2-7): KAGVTQTPRYLIKTRGQQVTLSCSPISGHRSVSWYQQTPGQGLQFLFEYFSETQRNKGNFPGRFSGRQFSNSRSEMNVSTLELGDSALYLCASSLIGGTYEQYFGPGTRLTVT.

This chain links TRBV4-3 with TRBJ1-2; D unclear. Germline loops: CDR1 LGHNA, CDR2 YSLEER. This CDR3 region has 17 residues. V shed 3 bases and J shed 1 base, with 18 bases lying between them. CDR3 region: CASSQANSNSLNYGYTF. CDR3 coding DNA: TGCGCCAGCAGCCAGGCTAACTCCAACTCCCTTAACTATGGCTACACCTTC.

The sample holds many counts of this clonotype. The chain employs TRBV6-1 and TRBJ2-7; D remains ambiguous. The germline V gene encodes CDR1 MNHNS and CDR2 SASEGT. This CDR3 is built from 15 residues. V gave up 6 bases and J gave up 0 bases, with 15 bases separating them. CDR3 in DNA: TGTGCCAGCAGGTCTCCGGGCAGGAGCTCCTACGAGCAGTACTTC. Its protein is CASRSPGRSSYEQYF.

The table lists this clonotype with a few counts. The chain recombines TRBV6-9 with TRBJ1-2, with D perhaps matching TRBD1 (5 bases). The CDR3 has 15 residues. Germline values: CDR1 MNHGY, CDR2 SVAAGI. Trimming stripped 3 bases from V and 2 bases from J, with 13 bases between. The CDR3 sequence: CASSYERGWNYGYTF. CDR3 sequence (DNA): TGTGCCAGCAGTTACGAAAGGGGATGGAACTATGGCTACACCTTC.

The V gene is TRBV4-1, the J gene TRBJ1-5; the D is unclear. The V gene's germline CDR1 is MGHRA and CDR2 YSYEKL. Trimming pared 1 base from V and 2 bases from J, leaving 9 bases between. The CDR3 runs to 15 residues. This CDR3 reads CASSQVFTGNQPQHF. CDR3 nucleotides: TGCGCCAGCAGCCAAGTCTTTACAGGCAATCAGCCCCAGCATTTT.